This T cell receptor beta chain derives from a study of T cell repertoires in cytomegalovirus infection. As for the study in general: Through public TCR beta signatures, both CMV infection and matching HLA type were indicated.

TCRdb ran MiXCR on the reads and lists one entry per CDR3 protein. The data contain around 530,000 distinct CDR3 sequences, about 15% of them singletons. Ten or more counts support this clonotype. Antigen: not known. Trimming pared 5 bases from V and 5 bases from J, leaving 16 bases between. The CDR3 sequence is 15 residues long. CDR1 is SGHTA and CDR2 is FQGTGA in the germline V gene. Findings of the study overall: HLA-C-restricted, CMV-specific TCR beta clonotypes were dominant ex vivo. CMV carriers having the relevant HLA were flagged by cumulative public TCR beta family frequency.

This TCR came from a human donor in good health (CMV status not recorded). Some clones in this sample may be carry-over from other donors' samples. The J gene is TRBJ2-1, the V gene TRBV7-3; D not certain. Sequencing was performed on CD8+ T cells from PBMCs. CDR3 loop: CASSPRTSDDNEQFF. CDR3 coding DNA: TGTGCCAGCAGCCCACGTACCTCGGACGACAATGAGCAGTTCTTC.